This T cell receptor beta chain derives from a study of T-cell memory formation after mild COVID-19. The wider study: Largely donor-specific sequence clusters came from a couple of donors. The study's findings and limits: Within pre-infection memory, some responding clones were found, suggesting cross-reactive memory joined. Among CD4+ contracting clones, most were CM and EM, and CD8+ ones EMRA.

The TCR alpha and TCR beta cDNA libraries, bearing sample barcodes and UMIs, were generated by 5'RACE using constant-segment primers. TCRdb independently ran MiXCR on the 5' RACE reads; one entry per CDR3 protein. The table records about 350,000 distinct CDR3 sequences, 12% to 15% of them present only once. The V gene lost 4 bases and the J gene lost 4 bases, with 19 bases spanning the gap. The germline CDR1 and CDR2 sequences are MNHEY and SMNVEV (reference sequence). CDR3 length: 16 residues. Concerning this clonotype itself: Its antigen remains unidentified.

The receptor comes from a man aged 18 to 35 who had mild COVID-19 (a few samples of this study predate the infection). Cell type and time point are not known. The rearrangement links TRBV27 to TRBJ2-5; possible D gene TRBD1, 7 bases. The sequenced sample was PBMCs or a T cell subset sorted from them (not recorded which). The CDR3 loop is CASSWWRRGRIETQYF. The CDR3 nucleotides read TGTGCCAGCAGTTGGTGGAGGAGGGGGCGAATAGAGACCCAGTACTTC.